Each of the 28 T cell receptor beta chains below was sequenced from the same sample in a study of regulatory T cells in long-lasting Graves disease. To make TCR beta libraries, researchers used iRepertoire HTBI primers and Arm-PCR of CDR3 regions. TCRdb passed the multiplex PCR reads through MiXCR, listing each CDR3 protein once. The sample has 500,000 or so distinct CDR3 sequences; 15% to 20% are singletons. Time point given: newly diagnosed GD, antithyroid drugs for less than 3 months. The TCR library was made from RNA that had been extracted from PBMCs in TRIzol. A further study also used this sample, focusing on T cells in Graves' hyperthyroidism and ophthalmopathy.

Sequences were derived from peripheral blood mononuclear cells (PBMCs), sampled at new diagnosis, from a patient treated with antithyroid drugs. These receptors were obtained from a man aged 40-50 years with Graves disease.

Many counts were recorded for this clonotype. J is TRBJ1-1 and V is TRBV30; D perhaps matches TRBD1 (6 bases). Germline V CDR1 and CDR2: GTSNPN, SVGIG (reference sequence). V lost 1 base to trimming and J lost 0 bases, with 9 bases between them. This CDR3 spans 14 amino acids. CDR3: CAWSAGTMNTEAFF. CDR3 nucleotide sequence: TGTGCCTGGAGTGCCGGGACAATGAACACTGAAGCTTTCTTT.

The table lists this clonotype with many counts. V is TRBV30 and J is TRBJ2-5; D is uncertain. The CDR3 is 13 amino acids. With 0 bases removed from V and 2 bases from J, the gap between germline ends came to 7 bases. CDR1 and CDR2 from the germline V gene are GTSNPN and SVGIG (reference sequence). CDR3 in amino acids: CAWSVRRQETQYF. The CDR3 DNA is TGTGCCTGGAGTGTACGCAGGCAAGAGACCCAGTACTTC.

The chain joins TRBV6-1 to TRBJ2-5; D may be TRBD2 (6 bases). Trimming shortened V by 7 bases and J by 4 bases, and 16 bases separated the two germline ends. The CDR3 has 14 residues. Germline loops: CDR1 MNHNS, CDR2 SASEGT. In DNA, the CDR3 is TGTGCCAGCACCAAGGAGGGATCAGGAGAGACCCAGTACTTC. It codes for CASTKEGSGETQYF.

This clonotype was detected a few times. V gene TRBV28 combines with J gene TRBJ2-1; 7 bases are shared with TRBD1. The CDR3 is 14 amino acids. Germline CDR1 is MDHEN and CDR2 is SYDVKM. Trimming at V came to 2 bases and at J to 8 bases, leaving 6 bases not matched to a gene. CDR3 in DNA: TGTGCCAGCAGTTTAGGAGACAGGGTGGATGAGCAGTTCTTC. It translates to CASSLGDRVDEQFF.

This clonotype has a handful of counts. J is TRBJ2-1 and V is TRBV20-1; D is uncertain. Germline V gene data show CDR1 as DFQATT and CDR2 as SNEGSKA (reference sequence). The length of the CDR3 is 14 residues. Trimming left V 3 bases short and J 0 bases short, with 9 bases between. CDR3 amino acids: CSASVLSSYNEQFF. CDR3 coding DNA: TGCAGTGCTAGCGTTCTAAGCTCCTACAATGAGCAGTTCTTC.

This clonotype was found many times. The gene calls are TRBV28 and TRBJ2-7; 9 bases align to TRBD2. CDR3 length equals 16 residues. Per the germline V gene, CDR1 is MDHEN and CDR2 is SYDVKM. The V segment lost 8 bases and the J segment 0 bases; nucleotides outside the gene matches: 11. The CDR3 bases are TGTGCCAGCCGAAGAATATCTAGCGGGAACTCCTACGAGCAGTACTTC. Its translation is CASRRISSGNSYEQYF.

This clonotype was observed at least ten times. The rearrangement joins TRBV2 to TRBJ2-1; D may be TRBD2 (6 bases). The length of the CDR3 is 15 residues. CDR1 is SNHLY, CDR2 FYNNEI, per germline. The germline V and J ends were trimmed by 4 bases and 4 bases, with 14 bases remaining between them. The CDR3 region is CASSVSLARYNEQFF. The CDR3 nucleotides read TGTGCCAGCAGTGTTTCACTAGCCCGGTACAATGAGCAGTTCTTC. The variable domain in full, completed from reference TRBV2 and TRBJ2-1, reads EPEVTQTPSHQVTQMGQEVILRCVPISNHLYFYWYRQILGQKVEFLVSFYNNEISEKSEIFDDQFSVERPDGSNFTLKIRSTKLEDSAMYFCASSVSLARYNEQFFGPGTRLTVL.

This clonotype showed up many times. This chain connects TRBV3-1 to TRBJ2-7, with D tentatively TRBD1 or TRBD2 (7 bases each). The V and J ends lost 3 bases and 6 bases respectively, with 15 bases between them. The CDR3 loop spans 14 amino acids. Germline V gives CDR1 LGHDT, CDR2 YNNKEL (reference sequence). CDR3 sequence: CASSQGGTASEQYF. CDR3 coding DNA: TGTGCCAGCAGCCAGGGGGGGACAGCTTCCGAGCAGTACTTC.

This clonotype came up many times. This chain links TRBV18 with TRBJ2-1; 9 bases are a match to TRBD1. Germline CDR1 reads KGHSH; CDR2 reads LQKENI. V lost 2 bases and J lost 5; bases outside the gene matches: 1. The CDR3 contains 14 residues. CDR3 in amino acids: CASSPRTGDNEQFF. CDR3 coding DNA: TGTGCCAGCTCACCAAGGACAGGGGACAATGAGCAGTTCTTC.

The chain has TRBV7-3 and TRBJ2-5; 9 nucleotides agree with TRBD1. This CDR3 is 13 amino acids long. Germline values: CDR1 SGHTA, CDR2 FQGTGA. V dropped 9 bases and J dropped 4; count of bases not matched to a gene: 6. DNA for the CDR3: TGTGCCAGACAGGGGGCGGATGGAGAGACCCAGTACTTC. The encoded protein is CARQGADGETQYF.

Concerning this clonotype: A much larger clone differs from this one at a single base, so this may be a read error. The V call is TRBV12-3 or TRBV12-4, the J call TRBJ2-1, with a possible D match to TRBD2 (6 bases). The CDR3 spans 13 residues. V was cut by 4 bases and J by 10 bases, with 14 bases left in between. The CDR3 loop is CASSWGEGREQFF. The CDR3 bases are TGTGCCAGCAGTTGGGGGGAAGGGAGGGAGCAGTTCTTC.

This clonotype was recorded many times. V is TRBV28 and J is TRBJ2-1, with 9 bases aligning to TRBD2. Germline V gives CDR1 MDHEN, CDR2 SYDVKM. J gave up 8 bases and V 7 bases, and 21 bases lay outside the gene matches. This CDR3 has 18 amino acids. For the CDR3, the DNA is TGTGCCAGCAATACAGGGTTCCTAGAGATAGCGGGAGCCGATGAGCAGTTCTTC. This translates into CASNTGFLEIAGADEQFF.

This clonotype was observed a few times. J is TRBJ2-7 and V is TRBV4-1; D is possibly TRBD1 (6 bases). This CDR3 comprises 15 residues. Trimming stripped 4 bases from V and 3 bases from J, with 16 bases between. Germline V gene lookup returns CDR1 MGHRA and CDR2 YSYEKL. DNA for the CDR3: TGCGCCAGCAGCCGGAAGGGGACAAACGACTACGAGCAGTACTTC. It codes for CASSRKGTNDYEQYF.

The chain carries TRBV7-6 and TRBJ2-7, with 9 positions matching TRBD1. The CDR3 runs 17 residues. The germline gives CDR1 SGHVS, CDR2 FNYEAQ. V lost 0 bases and J lost 2; bases outside the gene matches: 8. The CDR3 spells CASSLAIGQGTAYEQYF. The CDR3 region has the DNA TGTGCCAGCAGCTTAGCCATTGGACAGGGGACAGCCTACGAGCAGTACTTC. The full variable domain, its missing parts supplied by reference TRBV7-6 and TRBJ2-7, is GAGVSQSPRYKVTKRGQDVALRCDPISGHVSLYWYRQALGQGPEFLTYFNYEAQQDKSGLPNDRFSAERPEGSISTLTIQRTEQRDSAMYRCASSLAIGQGTAYEQYFGPGTRLTVT.

This chain links TRBV12-3 or TRBV12-4 with TRBJ2-2; 9 positions match TRBD1. This CDR3 is 15 amino acids long. The CDR3 DNA follows: TGTGCGCACAGGGGGCCACAATTAACCACCGGGGAGCTGTTTTTT. Its protein is CAHRGPQLTTGELFF.

There are many counts of this clonotype. The chain has TRBV29-1 and TRBJ2-5; a possible D gene is TRBD2 (5 bases). Germline V gene data show CDR1 as SQVTM and CDR2 as ANQGSEA. This CDR3 contains 12 residues. Trimming removed 7 bases from V and 5 bases from J, with 14 bases in between. DNA for the CDR3: TGCAGCGCCCAAACGGGGTGGGAGACCCAGTACTTC. Its protein product is CSAQTGWETQYF.

The table lists this clonotype with many counts. For the CDR3, the DNA is TGTGCCAGCAGCTTGAAGGGACGTAGCAATCAGCCCCAGCATTTT. Amino acids: CASSLKGRSNQPQHF. This sequence joins TRBV5-6 and TRBJ1-5; a weak D match, TRBD1 (5 bases). V was cut by 1 base and J by 0 bases, with 8 bases left in between. Germline V gene lookup returns CDR1 SGHDT and CDR2 YYEEEE. CDR3 length: 15 residues.

This clonotype was recorded many times. The chain is built from TRBV20-1 and TRBJ1-1; no firm D call. Germline values: CDR1 DFQATT, CDR2 SNEGSKA (reference sequence). Trimming stripped 2 bases from V and 0 bases from J, with 16 bases between. CDR3 length: 16 amino acids. CDR3 in amino acids: CSARPPGSVVNTEAFF. The CDR3 region has the DNA TGCAGTGCTAGACCCCCCGGTAGCGTCGTGAACACTGAAGCTTTCTTT.

This clonotype was found many times. The rearrangement uses TRBV24-1 and TRBJ2-5; the match to TRBD1 covers 9 bases. The CDR3 consists of 15 residues. Germline CDR1 is KGHDR and CDR2 is SFDVKD. J lost 1 base, V lost 3 bases, and 2 bases had no gene match. The CDR3 DNA follows: TGTGCCACCAGTGATCGACAGGGGGTCCAAGAGACCCAGTACTTC. Amino acid sequence: CATSDRQGVQETQYF.

The chain joins TRBV3-1 to TRBJ1-2, with TRBD1 matching 8 bases. This CDR3 comprises 16 residues. J was trimmed by 0 bases and V by 4 bases; bases with no gene match: 7. CDR1 is LGHDT and CDR2 is YNNKEL in the germline V gene (reference sequence). CDR3 loop: CASSRGQGSTNYGYTF. The CDR3 nucleotides are TGTGCCAGCAGCCGCGGACAGGGAAGTACTAACTATGGCTACACCTTC.

This clonotype was seen repeatedly, ten times or more. The chain has TRBV11-1 and TRBJ2-1; D is unclear. This CDR3 spans 11 amino acids. V was clipped by 4 bases and J by 9 bases, with 7 bases between them. Germline V gene sequence: CDR1 SGHAT, CDR2 FQDESV (reference sequence). The CDR3 loop reads CASSSISEQFF. CDR3 nucleotide sequence: TGTGCCAGCAGCTCCATTAGTGAGCAGTTCTTC.

The rearrangement links TRBV4-2 to TRBJ2-7; TRBD2 matches at 11 bases. This CDR3 contains 15 residues. The V and J ends lost 0 bases and 7 bases, in that order; junction bases with no gene match: 5. CDR1 and CDR2 from the germline V gene are LGHNA and YNFKEQ. CDR3 sequence reads: CASSQELAGVREQYF. The CDR3 bases are TGTGCCAGCAGCCAAGAACTAGCGGGAGTAAGGGAGCAGTACTTC.

This clonotype was seen at least ten times. One junction end does not reproduce the germline sequence, and a read error may be involved. CDR3 amino acids: CASSYSEEDGRNQPQHF. The CDR3 DNA is TGTGCCAGCAGTTACTCCGAAGAAGACGGGCGGAATCAGCCCCAGCATTTT. This chain uses TRBV6-4 with TRBJ1-5; D is unclear. Germline CDR1 is MRHNA and CDR2 is SNTAGT. The CDR3 spans 17 residues.

This clonotype was seen ten or more times. The CDR3 DNA reads TGTGCCTGGAGGGTAGGAGATAATTCACCCCTCCACTTT. It is translated as CAWRVGDNSPLHF. This chain connects TRBV30 to TRBJ1-6; D gene unclear. Germline CDR1 is GTSNPN and CDR2 is SVGIG (reference sequence). This CDR3 region has 13 residues. V lost 3 bases and J lost 5, with 8 bases in between.

V gene TRBV20-1 combines with J gene TRBJ1-2, with TRBD1 matching 9 bases. From germline, CDR1 is DFQATT and CDR2 SNEGSKA (reference sequence). Losses at the gene ends were 7 bases for V and 4 bases for J; bases not matched to a gene: 10. The CDR3 sequence is 14 residues long. CDR3 sequence (DNA): TGCAGTGTCCCGACAGGGGGAAGTGGCTATGGCTACACCTTC. Its protein is CSVPTGGSGYGYTF.

This clonotype was seen at least ten times. The chain combines TRBV6-2 or TRBV6-3 with TRBJ2-7; maybe TRBD2 (5 bases). Germline CDR1 is MNHEY and CDR2 is SVGEGT. The CDR3 totals 15 residues. The V and J ends lost 4 bases and 3 bases respectively, with 16 bases between them. The CDR3 DNA reads TGTGCCAGCAGTTCCGACCGAGGGCTTGGCTACGAGCAGTACTTC. Protein sequence: CASSSDRGLGYEQYF.

This clonotype occurred a few times. The V gene is TRBV20-1, the J gene TRBJ2-2, with TRBD1 identical over 7 bases. Germline CDR1 is DFQATT and CDR2 is SNEGSKA (reference sequence). After removal of 0 bases from V and 0 bases from J, the junction contained 7 bases not matched to a gene. This CDR3 contains 17 residues. The CDR3 DNA sequence: TGCAGTGCTAGAGATCCCGGACAGGCCCCGAACACCGGGGAGCTGTTTTTT. This encodes CSARDPGQAPNTGELFF.

The rearrangement uses TRBV6-1 and TRBJ2-5; 7 bases align to TRBD2. V trimming: 0 bases; J trimming: 5 bases; junction bases outside the gene matches: 3. This CDR3 is built from 14 residues. Germline CDR1 reads MNHNS; CDR2 reads SASEGT. The CDR3 region has the DNA TGTGCCAGCAGTGAAGCGTGGGGAGGGGAGACCCAGTACTTC. As protein: CASSEAWGGETQYF.